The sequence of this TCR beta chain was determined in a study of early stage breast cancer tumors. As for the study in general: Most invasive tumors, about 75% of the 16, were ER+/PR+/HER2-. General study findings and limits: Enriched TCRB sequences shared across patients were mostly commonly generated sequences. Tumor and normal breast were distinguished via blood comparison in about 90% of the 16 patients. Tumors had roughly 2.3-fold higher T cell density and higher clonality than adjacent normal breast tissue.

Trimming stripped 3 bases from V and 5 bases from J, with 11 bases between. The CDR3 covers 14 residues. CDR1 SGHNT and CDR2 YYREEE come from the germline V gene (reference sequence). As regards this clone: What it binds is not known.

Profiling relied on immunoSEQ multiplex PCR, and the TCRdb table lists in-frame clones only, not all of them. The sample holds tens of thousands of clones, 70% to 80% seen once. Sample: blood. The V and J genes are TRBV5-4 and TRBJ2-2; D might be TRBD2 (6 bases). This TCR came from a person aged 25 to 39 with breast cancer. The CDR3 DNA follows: TGTGCCAGCAGCTATAGCGGAGAAACCGGGGAGCTGTTTTTT. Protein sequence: CASSYSGETGELFF.